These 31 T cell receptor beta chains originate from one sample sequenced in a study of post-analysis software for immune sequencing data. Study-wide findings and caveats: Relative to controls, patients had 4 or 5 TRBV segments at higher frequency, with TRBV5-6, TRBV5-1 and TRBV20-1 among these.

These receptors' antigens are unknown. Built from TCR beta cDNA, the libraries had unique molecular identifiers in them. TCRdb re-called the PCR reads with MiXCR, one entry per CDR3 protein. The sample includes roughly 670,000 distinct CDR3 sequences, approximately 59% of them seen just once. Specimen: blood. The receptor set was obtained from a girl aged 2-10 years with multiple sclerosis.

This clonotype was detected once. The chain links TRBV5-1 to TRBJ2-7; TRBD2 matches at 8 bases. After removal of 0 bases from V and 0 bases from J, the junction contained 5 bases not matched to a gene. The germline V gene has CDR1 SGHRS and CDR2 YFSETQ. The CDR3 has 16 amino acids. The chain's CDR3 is CASSLELAVSSYEQYF. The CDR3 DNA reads TGCGCCAGCAGCTTGGAACTAGCGGTTAGCTCCTACGAGCAGTACTTC.

The CDR3 DNA sequence: TGCGCCAGCAGTGCAGGCGGGGGGCGGGTCATAAGCACAGATACGCAGTATTTT. It is translated as CASSAGGGRVISTDTQYF. J is TRBJ2-3 and V is TRBV10-2; 8 bases match TRBD2. The CDR3 contains 18 residues. The V gene's germline CDR1 is WSHSY and CDR2 SAAADI. J lost 0 bases, V lost 4 bases, and 12 bases had no gene match.

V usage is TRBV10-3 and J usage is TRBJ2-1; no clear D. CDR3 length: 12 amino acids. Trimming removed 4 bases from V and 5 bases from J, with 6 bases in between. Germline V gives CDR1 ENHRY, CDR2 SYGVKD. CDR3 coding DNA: TGTGCCATCAGTGGTAGGGACAATGAGCAGTTCTTC. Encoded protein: CAISGRDNEQFF.

The DNA of the CDR3 is TGTGCCAGCAGCTGGACAGGGAGAGGAGGGACCACAGATACGCAGTATTTT. The encoded protein is CASSWTGRGGTTDTQYF. The rearrangement uses TRBV13 and TRBJ2-3; TRBD1 matches at 8 bases. CDR3 length equals 17 residues. Trimming took 4 bases from V and 2 from J; bases not matched to a gene: 11. The germline V gene has CDR1 PRHDT and CDR2 FYEKMQ (reference sequence).

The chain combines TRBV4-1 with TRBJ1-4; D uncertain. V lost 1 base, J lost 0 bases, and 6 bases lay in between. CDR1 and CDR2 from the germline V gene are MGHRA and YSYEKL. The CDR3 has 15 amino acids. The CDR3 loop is CASSQGAATNEKLFF. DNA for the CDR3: TGCGCCAGCAGCCAAGGGGCAGCAACTAATGAAAAACTGTTTTTT.

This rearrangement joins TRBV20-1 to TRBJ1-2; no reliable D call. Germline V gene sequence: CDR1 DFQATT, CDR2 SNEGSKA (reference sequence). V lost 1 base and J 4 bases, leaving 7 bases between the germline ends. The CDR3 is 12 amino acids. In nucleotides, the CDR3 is TGCAGTGCTAGAGGTCGGTCCTATGGCTACACCTTC. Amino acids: CSARGRSYGYTF.

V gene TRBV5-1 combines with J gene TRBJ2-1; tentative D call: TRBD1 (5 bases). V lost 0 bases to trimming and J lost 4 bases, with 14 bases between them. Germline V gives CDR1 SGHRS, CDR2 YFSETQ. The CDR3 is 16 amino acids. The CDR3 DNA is TGCGCCAGCAGCTTGGGACAGCTGGGGAAATACAATGAGCAGTTCTTC. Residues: CASSLGQLGKYNEQFF. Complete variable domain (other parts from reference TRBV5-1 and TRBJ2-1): KAGVTQTPRYLIKTRGQQVTLSCSPISGHRSVSWYQQTPGQGLQFLFEYFSETQRNKGNFPGRFSGRQFSNSRSEMNVSTLELGDSALYLCASSLGQLGKYNEQFFGPGTRLTVL.

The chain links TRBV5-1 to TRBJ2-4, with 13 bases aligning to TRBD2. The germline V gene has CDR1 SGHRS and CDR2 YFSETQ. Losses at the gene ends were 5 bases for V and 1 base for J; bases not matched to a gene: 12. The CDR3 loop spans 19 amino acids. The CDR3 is CASSPIGTSGTEAKNIQYF. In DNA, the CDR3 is TGCGCCAGCAGTCCGATCGGGACTAGCGGGACGGAGGCCAAAAACATTCAGTACTTC. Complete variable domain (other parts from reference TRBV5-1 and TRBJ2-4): KAGVTQTPRYLIKTRGQQVTLSCSPISGHRSVSWYQQTPGQGLQFLFEYFSETQRNKGNFPGRFSGRQFSNSRSEMNVSTLELGDSALYLCASSPIGTSGTEAKNIQYFGAGTRLSVL.

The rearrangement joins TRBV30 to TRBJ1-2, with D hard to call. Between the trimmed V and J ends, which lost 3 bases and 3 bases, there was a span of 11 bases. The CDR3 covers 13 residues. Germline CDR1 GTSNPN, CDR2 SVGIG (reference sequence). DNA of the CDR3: TGTGCCTGGAGCCCACTGGCCCACTATGGCTACACCTTC. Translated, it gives CAWSPLAHYGYTF.

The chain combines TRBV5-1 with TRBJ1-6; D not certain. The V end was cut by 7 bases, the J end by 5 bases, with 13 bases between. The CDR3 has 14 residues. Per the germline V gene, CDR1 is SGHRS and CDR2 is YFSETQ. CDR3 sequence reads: CASHPGRDNSPLHF. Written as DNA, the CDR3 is TGCGCCAGCCACCCGGGCAGAGATAATTCACCCCTCCACTTT.

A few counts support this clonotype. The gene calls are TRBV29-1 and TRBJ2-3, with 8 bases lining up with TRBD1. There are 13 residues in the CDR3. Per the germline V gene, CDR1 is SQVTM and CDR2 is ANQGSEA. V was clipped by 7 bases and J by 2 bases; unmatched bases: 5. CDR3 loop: CSARTGNTDTQYF. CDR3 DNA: TGCAGCGCTCGGACAGGGAACACAGATACGCAGTATTTT.

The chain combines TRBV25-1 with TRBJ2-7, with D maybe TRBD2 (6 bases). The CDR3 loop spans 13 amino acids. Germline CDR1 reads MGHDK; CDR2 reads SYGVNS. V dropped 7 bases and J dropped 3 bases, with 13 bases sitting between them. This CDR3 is CASTSGVFYEQYF. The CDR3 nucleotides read TGTGCCAGCACGTCGGGAGTCTTCTACGAGCAGTACTTC.

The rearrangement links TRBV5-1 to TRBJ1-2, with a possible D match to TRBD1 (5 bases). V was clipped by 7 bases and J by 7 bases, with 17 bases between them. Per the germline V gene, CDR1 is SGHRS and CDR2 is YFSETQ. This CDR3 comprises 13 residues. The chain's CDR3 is CASGDRGIGGYTF. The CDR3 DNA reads TGCGCCAGCGGGGACCGCGGTATCGGTGGCTACACCTTC. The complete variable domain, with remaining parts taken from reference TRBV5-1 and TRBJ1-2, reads KAGVTQTPRYLIKTRGQQVTLSCSPISGHRSVSWYQQTPGQGLQFLFEYFSETQRNKGNFPGRFSGRQFSNSRSEMNVSTLELGDSALYLCASGDRGIGGYTFGSGTRLTVV.

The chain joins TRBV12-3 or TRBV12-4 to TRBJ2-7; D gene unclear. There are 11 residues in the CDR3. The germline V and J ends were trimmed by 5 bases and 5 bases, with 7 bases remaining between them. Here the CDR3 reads CASSQTHEQYF. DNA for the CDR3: TGTGCCAGCAGTCAGACCCACGAGCAGTACTTC.

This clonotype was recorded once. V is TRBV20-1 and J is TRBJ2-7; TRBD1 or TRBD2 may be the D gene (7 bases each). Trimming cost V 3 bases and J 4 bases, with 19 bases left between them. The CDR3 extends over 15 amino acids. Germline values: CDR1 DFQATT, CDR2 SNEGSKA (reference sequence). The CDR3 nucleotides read TGCAGTGCTAGGGAGGGGGCGGGAGTGCGGTACGAGCAGTACTTC. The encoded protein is CSAREGAGVRYEQYF.

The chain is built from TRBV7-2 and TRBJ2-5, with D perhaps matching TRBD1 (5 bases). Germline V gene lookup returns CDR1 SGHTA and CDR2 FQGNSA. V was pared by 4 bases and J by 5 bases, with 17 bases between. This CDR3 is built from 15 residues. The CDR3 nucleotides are TGTGCCAGCAGCTCCCGTCTTAGGGGTGGGGAGACCCAGTACTTC. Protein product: CASSSRLRGGETQYF.

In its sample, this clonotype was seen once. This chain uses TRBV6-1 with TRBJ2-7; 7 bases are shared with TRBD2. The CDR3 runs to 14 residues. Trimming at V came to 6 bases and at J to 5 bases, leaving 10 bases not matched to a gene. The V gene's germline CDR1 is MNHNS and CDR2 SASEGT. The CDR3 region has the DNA TGTGCCAGCAGGGCGGGAGACCCCCTTAACGAGCAGTACTTC. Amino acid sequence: CASRAGDPLNEQYF.

In DNA, the CDR3 is TGCGCCAGCAGCTTGGAGCACACGAACACCGGGGAGCTGTTTTTT. This translates into CASSLEHTNTGELFF. The chain links TRBV5-1 to TRBJ2-2; D remains ambiguous. In germline, CDR1 is SGHRS, CDR2 YFSETQ. The CDR3 contains 15 residues. Trimming pared 0 bases from V and 0 bases from J, leaving 6 bases between.

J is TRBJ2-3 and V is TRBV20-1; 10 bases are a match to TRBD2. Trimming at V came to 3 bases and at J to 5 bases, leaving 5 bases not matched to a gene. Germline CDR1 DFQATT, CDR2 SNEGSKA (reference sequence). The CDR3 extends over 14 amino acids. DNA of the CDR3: TGCAGTGCTAGTACTAGCGGGATAAGAGATACGCAGTATTTT. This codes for CSASTSGIRDTQYF.

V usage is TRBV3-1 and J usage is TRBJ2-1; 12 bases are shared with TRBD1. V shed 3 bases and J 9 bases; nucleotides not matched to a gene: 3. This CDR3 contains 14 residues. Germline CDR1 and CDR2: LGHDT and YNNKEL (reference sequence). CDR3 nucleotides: TGTGCCAGCAGCCAGGGACAGGGGGCCATTGAGCAGTTCTTC. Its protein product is CASSQGQGAIEQFF.

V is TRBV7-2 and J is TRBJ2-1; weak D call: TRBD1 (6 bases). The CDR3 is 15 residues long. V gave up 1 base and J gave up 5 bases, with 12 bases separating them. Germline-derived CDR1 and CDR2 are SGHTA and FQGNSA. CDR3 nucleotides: TGTGCCAGCAGCTTAGGGGGGCGGTTAAACAATGAGCAGTTCTTC. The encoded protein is CASSLGGRLNNEQFF.

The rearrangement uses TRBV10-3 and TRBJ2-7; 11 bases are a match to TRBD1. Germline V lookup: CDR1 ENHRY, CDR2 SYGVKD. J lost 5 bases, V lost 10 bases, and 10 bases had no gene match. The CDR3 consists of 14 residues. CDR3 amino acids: CASDPGTGGHEQYF. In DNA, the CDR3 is TGTGCCAGCGACCCCGGGACAGGGGGTCACGAGCAGTACTTC.

CDR3 amino acids: CSALGTSGGLADTQYF. The CDR3 nucleotides are TGCAGTGCCCTAGGGACTAGCGGGGGTCTTGCAGATACGCAGTATTTT. The chain combines TRBV20-1 with TRBJ2-3, with 14 bases aligning to TRBD2. J lost 4 bases, V lost 6 bases, and 9 bases had no gene match. Germline CDR1 reads DFQATT; CDR2 reads SNEGSKA (reference sequence). This CDR3 has 16 amino acids.

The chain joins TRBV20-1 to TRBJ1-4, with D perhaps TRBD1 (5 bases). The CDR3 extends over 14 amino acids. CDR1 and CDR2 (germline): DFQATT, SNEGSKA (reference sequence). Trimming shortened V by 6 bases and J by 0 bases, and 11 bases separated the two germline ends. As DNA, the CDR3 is TGCAGTGCCAGCAGGGCCTCAACTAATGAAAAACTGTTTTTT. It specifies CSASRASTNEKLFF.

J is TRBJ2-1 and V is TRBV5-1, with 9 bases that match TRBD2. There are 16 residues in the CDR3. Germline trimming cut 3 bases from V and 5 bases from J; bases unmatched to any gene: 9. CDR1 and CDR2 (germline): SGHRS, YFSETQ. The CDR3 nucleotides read TGCGCCAGCAGCTCCCTAGCGGGAATGGCTCACAATGAGCAGTTCTTC. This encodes CASSSLAGMAHNEQFF.

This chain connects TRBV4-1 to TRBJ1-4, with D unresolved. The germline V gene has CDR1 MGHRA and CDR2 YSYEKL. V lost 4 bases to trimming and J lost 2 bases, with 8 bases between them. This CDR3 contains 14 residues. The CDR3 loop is CASSPLGTNEKLFF. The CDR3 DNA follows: TGCGCCAGCAGCCCTCTGGGGACTAATGAAAAACTGTTTTTT.

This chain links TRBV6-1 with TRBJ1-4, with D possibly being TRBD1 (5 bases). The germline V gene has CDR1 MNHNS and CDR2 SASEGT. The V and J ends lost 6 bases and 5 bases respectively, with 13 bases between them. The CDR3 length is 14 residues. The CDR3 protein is CASRGESRNEKLFF. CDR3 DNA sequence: TGTGCCAGCAGGGGGGAGTCGAGGAATGAAAAACTGTTTTTT.

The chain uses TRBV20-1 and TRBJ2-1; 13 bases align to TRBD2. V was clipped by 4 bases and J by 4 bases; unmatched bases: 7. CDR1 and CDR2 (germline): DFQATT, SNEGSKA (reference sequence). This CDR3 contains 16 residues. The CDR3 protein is CSANPGTSGVYNEQFF. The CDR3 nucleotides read TGCAGTGCTAACCCCGGGACTAGCGGGGTTTACAATGAGCAGTTCTTC.

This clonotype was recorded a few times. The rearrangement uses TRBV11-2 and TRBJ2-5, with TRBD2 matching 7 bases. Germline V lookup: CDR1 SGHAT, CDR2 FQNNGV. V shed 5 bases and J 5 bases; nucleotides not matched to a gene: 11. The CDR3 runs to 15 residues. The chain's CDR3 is CASSRPGSGGETQYF. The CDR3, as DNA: TGTGCCAGCAGCAGACCGGGGTCCGGGGGGGAGACCCAGTACTTC. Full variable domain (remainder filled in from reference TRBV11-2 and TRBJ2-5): EAGVAQSPRYKIIEKRQSVAFWCNPISGHATLYWYQQILGQGPKLLIQFQNNGVVDDSQLPKDRFSAERLKGVDSTLKIQPAKLEDSAVYLCASSRPGSGGETQYFGPGTRLLVL.

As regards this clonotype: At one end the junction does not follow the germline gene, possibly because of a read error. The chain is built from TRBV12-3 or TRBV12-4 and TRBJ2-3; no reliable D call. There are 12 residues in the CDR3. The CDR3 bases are TGTGCCAGCAGACTAAGAGCAGATGCGCAGTATTTT. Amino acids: CASRLRADAQYF.

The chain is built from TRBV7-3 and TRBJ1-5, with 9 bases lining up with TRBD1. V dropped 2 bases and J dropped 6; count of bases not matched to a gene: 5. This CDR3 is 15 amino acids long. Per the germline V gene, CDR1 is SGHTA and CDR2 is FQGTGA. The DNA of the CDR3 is TGTGCCAGCAGCTTAGATAACAGGGGGCCTCAGCCCCAGCATTTT. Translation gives CASSLDNRGPQPQHF.